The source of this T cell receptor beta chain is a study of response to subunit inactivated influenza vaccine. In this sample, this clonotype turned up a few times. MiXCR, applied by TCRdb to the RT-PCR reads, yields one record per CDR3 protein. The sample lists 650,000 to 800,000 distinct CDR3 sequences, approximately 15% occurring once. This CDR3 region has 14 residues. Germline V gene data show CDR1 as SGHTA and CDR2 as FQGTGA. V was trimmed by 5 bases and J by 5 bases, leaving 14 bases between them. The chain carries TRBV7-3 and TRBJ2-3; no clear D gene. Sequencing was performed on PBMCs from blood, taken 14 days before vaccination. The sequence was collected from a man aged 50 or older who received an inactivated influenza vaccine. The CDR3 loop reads CASSPGSSLDTQYF. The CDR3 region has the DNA TGTGCCAGCAGCCCCGGGTCCTCACTAGATACGCAGTATTTT.